This is a list of T cell receptor beta chains from one sample in a study of OX40 agonist ivuxolimab in advanced cancers. Method: immunoSEQ multiplex PCR; TCRdb's copy keeps in-frame clones and lacks some. In the table there are more than 65,000 clones, 70% to 85% of which are singletons. The sequences come from CD4+ or CD8+ T cells sorted from blood, collected in a trial of the OX40 agonist ivuxolimab. The receptors derive from an adult with an advanced solid tumor such as melanoma, head and neck, liver or kidney cancer. CDR3s include the opening cysteine and the closing phenylalanine or tryptophan. The order of the fields is CDR3 protein, CDR3 DNA, J gene, D gene, V gene, clone size. The D gene is left open where the match is weak. Size values are once, few and many counts, or a class for expanded clones, and some rows have none.

CDR3aa: CASSLGTAGETQYF
CDR3nt: TGCGCCAGCAGCTTGGGAACCGCTGGGGAGACCCAGTACTTC
j_gene: TRBJ2-5
d_gene: NA
v_gene: TRBV5-1
abundance: NA

CDR3aa: CASSPGSGNTIYF
CDR3nt: TGTGCCAGTAGTCCAGGGTCTGGAAACACCATATATTTT
j_gene: TRBJ1-3
d_gene: NA
v_gene: TRBV19
abundance: NA

CDR3aa: CASSPRTGGGYEQYF
CDR3nt: TGCGCCAGCAGCCCGCGGACAGGGGGCGGCTACGAGCAGTACTTC
j_gene: TRBJ2-7
d_gene: TRBD1
v_gene: TRBV5-1
abundance: once

CDR3aa: CASSLIVQETQYF
CDR3nt: TGCGCCAGCAGCTTGATAGTCCAAGAGACCCAGTACTTC
j_gene: TRBJ2-5
d_gene: NA
v_gene: TRBV5-1
abundance: NA

CDR3aa: CASRPGGRVTGELFF
CDR3nt: TGTGCCAGCCGACCGGGGGGGCGGGTCACCGGGGAGCTGTTTTTT
j_gene: TRBJ2-2
d_gene: TRBD2
v_gene: TRBV6-5
abundance: NA

CDR3aa: CASSSGQGSTDTQYF
CDR3nt: TGTGCCAGTAGTAGTGGACAGGGGTCCACAGATACGCAGTATTTT
j_gene: TRBJ2-3
d_gene: TRBD1
v_gene: TRBV19
abundance: NA

CDR3aa: CASREEGGGRVNEQYF
CDR3nt: TGTGCCAGCAGGGAAGAAGGGGGCGGAAGGGTCAACGAGCAGTACTTC
j_gene: TRBJ2-7
d_gene: TRBD1
v_gene: TRBV6-1
abundance: once

CDR3aa: CASSLDGGPYGYTF
CDR3nt: TGTGCCAGCAGCTTAGATGGGGGGCCCTATGGCTACACCTTC
j_gene: TRBJ1-2
d_gene: NA
v_gene: TRBV7-2
abundance: NA

CDR3aa: CASAHLRDRGRGDTQYF
CDR3nt: TGTGCCAGCGCCCACCTCCGGGACAGGGGTCGGGGAGATACGCAGTATTTT
j_gene: TRBJ2-3
d_gene: TRBD1
v_gene: TRBV27
abundance: NA

CDR3aa: CASSFTGVSGNTIYF
CDR3nt: TGTGCCAGCAGCTTCACAGGGGTTTCAGGAAACACCATATATTTT
j_gene: TRBJ1-3
d_gene: TRBD1
v_gene: TRBV7-2
abundance: NA

CDR3aa: CASSIDSYEQYF
CDR3nt: TGCGCCAGCAGCATTGACTCCTACGAGCAGTACTTC
j_gene: TRBJ2-7
d_gene: NA
v_gene: TRBV5-1
abundance: few

CDR3aa: CASRPANYGYTF
CDR3nt: TGTGCCAGCAGACCAGCAAACTATGGCTACACCTTC
j_gene: TRBJ1-2
d_gene: NA
v_gene: TRBV7-2
abundance: once

CDR3aa: CASSLRQGSNSPLHF
CDR3nt: TGTGCCAGCAGCTTAAGACAGGGGTCAAATTCACCCCTCCACTTT
j_gene: TRBJ1-6
d_gene: TRBD1
v_gene: TRBV7-6
abundance: NA

CDR3aa: CASSFDTSGNTIYF
CDR3nt: TGTGCCAGCAGTTTTGACACCTCTGGAAACACCATATATTTT
j_gene: TRBJ1-3
d_gene: NA
v_gene: TRBV7-2
abundance: NA

CDR3aa: CASSLGGTNEKLFF
CDR3nt: TGCGCCAGCAGTCTCGGGGGCACTAATGAAAAACTGTTTTTT
j_gene: TRBJ1-4
d_gene: NA
v_gene: TRBV5-1
abundance: few

CDR3aa: CASSPPFPRTDTQYF
CDR3nt: TGTGCCAGCAGCCCACCGTTCCCCCGCACAGATACGCAGTATTTT
j_gene: TRBJ2-3
d_gene: NA
v_gene: TRBV6-6
abundance: NA

CDR3aa: CASSESWTEAFF
CDR3nt: TGTGCCAGCAGTGAATCATGGACAGAGGCTTTCTTT
j_gene: TRBJ1-1
d_gene: NA
v_gene: TRBV25-1
abundance: NA

CDR3aa: CASSLLGSPLHF
CDR3nt: TGTGCCAGCAGTCTCCTCGGGTCACCCCTCCACTTT
j_gene: TRBJ1-6
d_gene: NA
v_gene: TRBV6-1
abundance: NA

CDR3aa: CASSQPVFGGPGTDTQYF
CDR3nt: TGCGCCAGCAGCCAACCCGTATTCGGGGGGCCGGGAACAGATACGCAGTATTTT
j_gene: TRBJ2-3
d_gene: NA
v_gene: TRBV4-3
abundance: NA

CDR3aa: CASSLALAGAGQETQYF
CDR3nt: TGTGCCAGCAGCTTAGCCTTAGCGGGGGCCGGTCAAGAGACCCAGTACTTC
j_gene: TRBJ2-5
d_gene: TRBD2
v_gene: TRBV7-2
abundance: once

CDR3aa: CASSHSGAGGLSYEQYF
CDR3nt: TGTGCCAGCAGTCACTCGGGGGCGGGGGGGCTCTCCTACGAGCAGTACTTC
j_gene: TRBJ2-7
d_gene: TRBD2
v_gene: TRBV27
abundance: NA

CDR3aa: CASSVSSYEQYF
CDR3nt: TGTGCCAGCAGCGTCAGCTCCTACGAGCAGTACTTC
j_gene: TRBJ2-7
d_gene: NA
v_gene: TRBV5-5
abundance: NA

CDR3aa: CASSRTVLSGANVLTF
CDR3nt: TGTGCCAGCAGCCGGACAGTCCTCTCTGGGGCCAACGTCCTGACTTTC
j_gene: TRBJ2-6
d_gene: NA
v_gene: TRBV7-2
abundance: NA

CDR3aa: CASNSDPGQYNSPLHF
CDR3nt: TGTGCCAGTAATTCGGACCCGGGACAGTATAATTCACCCCTCCACTTT
j_gene: TRBJ1-6
d_gene: TRBD1
v_gene: TRBV19
abundance: NA

CDR3aa: CASSLGAGGSNEQFF
CDR3nt: TGTGCCAGCAGCTTAGGAGCGGGGGGGTCCAATGAGCAGTTCTTC
j_gene: TRBJ2-1
d_gene: TRBD2
v_gene: TRBV7-2
abundance: once

CDR3aa: CASSLSETQYF
CDR3nt: TGTGCCAGCAGCTTAAGTGAGACCCAGTACTTC
j_gene: TRBJ2-5
d_gene: NA
v_gene: TRBV7-6
abundance: once

CDR3aa: CASSPAGTGRFYGYTF
CDR3nt: TGCGCCAGCAGCCCAGCCGGGACAGGGCGATTCTATGGCTACACCTTC
j_gene: TRBJ1-2
d_gene: TRBD1
v_gene: TRBV4-1
abundance: NA

CDR3aa: CASSPRADNQPQHF
CDR3nt: TGTGCCAGCTCACCAAGGGCGGACAATCAGCCCCAGCATTTT
j_gene: TRBJ1-5
d_gene: NA
v_gene: TRBV18
abundance: once

CDR3aa: CASSQERGDHEKLFF
CDR3nt: TGTGCCAGCAGCCAAGAAAGGGGCGATCATGAAAAACTGTTTTTT
j_gene: TRBJ1-4
d_gene: NA
v_gene: TRBV14
abundance: NA

CDR3aa: CASSLDGRSDQPQHF
CDR3nt: TGCGCCAGCAGCTTGGATGGACGGAGCGATCAGCCCCAGCATTTT
j_gene: TRBJ1-5
d_gene: NA
v_gene: TRBV5-1
abundance: NA

CDR3aa: CASSPDGYYGYTF
CDR3nt: TGTGCCAGCAGTCCGGATGGGTACTATGGCTACACCTTC
j_gene: TRBJ1-2
d_gene: NA
v_gene: TRBV9
abundance: NA

CDR3aa: CASSYGTSGGSQETQYF
CDR3nt: TGTGCCAGCAGCTACGGGACTAGCGGGGGTTCACAAGAGACCCAGTACTTC
j_gene: TRBJ2-5
d_gene: TRBD2
v_gene: TRBV7-2
abundance: NA

CDR3aa: CASSLALRSGNTIYF
CDR3nt: TGTGCCAGCAGCTTAGCGCTCAGGTCTGGAAACACCATATATTTT
j_gene: TRBJ1-3
d_gene: NA
v_gene: TRBV7-2
abundance: NA

CDR3aa: CASRPKRASETQYF
CDR3nt: TGTGCCAGCAGGCCAAAGAGAGCCTCAGAGACCCAGTACTTC
j_gene: TRBJ2-5
d_gene: NA
v_gene: TRBV9
abundance: NA

CDR3aa: CASSLLPGRNQPQHF
CDR3nt: TGCGCCAGCAGCTTGCTTCCCGGCCGCAATCAGCCCCAGCATTTT
j_gene: TRBJ1-5
d_gene: NA
v_gene: TRBV5-1
abundance: NA

CDR3aa: CASSLASGAAYGYTF
CDR3nt: TGTGCCAGCAGCTTAGCGTCAGGGGCAGCGTATGGCTACACCTTC
j_gene: TRBJ1-2
d_gene: NA
v_gene: TRBV7-9
abundance: NA

CDR3aa: CASFVRNTEAFF
CDR3nt: TGTGCCAGCTTCGTGAGAAACACTGAAGCTTTCTTT
j_gene: TRBJ1-1
d_gene: NA
v_gene: TRBV18
abundance: NA

CDR3aa: CASSLIRGVTNEQFF
CDR3nt: TGCGCCAGCAGCTTGATCAGGGGGGTTACAAATGAGCAGTTCTTC
j_gene: TRBJ2-1
d_gene: NA
v_gene: TRBV5-1
abundance: NA

CDR3aa: CASSQVTSGGPDSSYEQYF
CDR3nt: TGTGCCAGCAGCCAGGTTACTAGCGGGGGGCCCGATAGCTCCTACGAGCAGTACTTC
j_gene: TRBJ2-7
d_gene: TRBD2
v_gene: TRBV4-2
abundance: NA

CDR3aa: CASKNQGNTGELFF
CDR3nt: TGTGCCAGCAAAAACCAGGGAAACACCGGGGAGCTGTTTTTT
j_gene: TRBJ2-2
d_gene: NA
v_gene: TRBV2
abundance: NA

CDR3aa: CASSLFTLTNQPQHF
CDR3nt: TGTGCCAGCAGCTTGTTCACCCTAACCAATCAGCCCCAGCATTTT
j_gene: TRBJ1-5
d_gene: NA
v_gene: TRBV5-5
abundance: NA

CDR3aa: CASSKTGQPNEKLFF
CDR3nt: TGTGCCAGCAGTAAAACGGGGCAGCCGAATGAAAAACTGTTTTTT
j_gene: TRBJ1-4
d_gene: NA
v_gene: TRBV6-4
abundance: NA

CDR3aa: CASSDYVGGADTQYF
CDR3nt: TGTGCCAGCAGTGATTACGTAGGGGGGGCAGATACGCAGTATTTT
j_gene: TRBJ2-3
d_gene: NA
v_gene: TRBV2
abundance: NA

CDR3aa: CASSSWDRGSQPQHF
CDR3nt: TGTGCCAGTAGTAGTTGGGACAGGGGAAGCCAGCCCCAGCATTTT
j_gene: TRBJ1-5
d_gene: TRBD1
v_gene: TRBV19
abundance: few

CDR3aa: CASSPGVYGYTF
CDR3nt: TGTGCCAGCAGTCCCGGGGTTTATGGCTACACCTTC
j_gene: TRBJ1-2
d_gene: NA
v_gene: TRBV28
abundance: NA

CDR3aa: CASSPIPIIYEQYF
CDR3nt: TGTGCCAGCTCCCCGATCCCGATTATCTACGAGCAGTACTTC
j_gene: TRBJ2-7
d_gene: NA
v_gene: TRBV18
abundance: NA

CDR3aa: CASSSGQGNPPLHF
CDR3nt: TGTGCCAGCAGCTCAGGACAGGGGAATCCACCCCTCCACTTT
j_gene: TRBJ1-6
d_gene: TRBD1
v_gene: TRBV13
abundance: NA

CDR3aa: CASSTPYEQYF
CDR3nt: TGTGCCAGCAGTACCCCATACGAGCAGTACTTC
j_gene: TRBJ2-7
d_gene: NA
v_gene: TRBV6-5
abundance: NA

CDR3aa: CASSYSGQTYNEQFF
CDR3nt: TGTGCCAGCAGTTACTCCGGGCAGACCTACAATGAGCAGTTCTTC
j_gene: TRBJ2-1
d_gene: NA
v_gene: TRBV6-5
abundance: NA